The 6 T cell receptor beta chains below all came from one sample that was sequenced in a study of cytomegalovirus exposure and HLA in healthy donors. The assay was immunoSEQ multiplex PCR, and TCRdb's table has in-frame clones only and misses some. The data contain roughly 300,000 clones, approximately 90% of them singletons. The material sequenced was PBMCs. The receptors originated from a woman in her late teens or twenties in good health and CMV-seronegative.

The chain combines TRBV18 with TRBJ2-7; TRBD2 matches 8 bases. The germline gives CDR1 KGHSH, CDR2 LQKENI. The V and J ends lost 1 base and 2 bases, in that order; junction bases with no gene match: 4. The CDR3 is made up of 15 amino acids. The CDR3 reads CASSPRTSGTYEQYF. The CDR3 nucleotides are TGTGCCAGCTCACCACGCACTAGCGGAACCTACGAGCAGTACTTC.

The chain links TRBV5-3 to TRBJ1-5; no reliable D call. TRBV5-3 is labeled an ORF, and its function is uncertain. V lost 4 bases and J 0 bases, leaving 20 bases between the germline ends. This CDR3 has 18 residues. The CDR3 coding sequence is TGTGCCAGAAGCCCACCTACCAGGAGGGTCGATAGCAATCAGCCCCAGCATTTT. Translation: CARSPPTRRVDSNQPQHF.

This clone came up a few times. The rearrangement uses TRBV18 and TRBJ2-7, with D maybe TRBD1 (6 bases). The CDR3 totals 16 residues. Germline V gene sequence: CDR1 KGHSH, CDR2 LQKENI. Deletions cut 3 bases from V and 3 bases from J, with 18 bases between. Here the CDR3 DNA reads TGTGCCAGCTCACCTAACCCGACAGGCTCCCTCTACGAGCAGTACTTC. Translation gives CASSPNPTGSLYEQYF.

This chain uses TRBV2 with TRBJ2-7; TRBD2 aligns across 7 bases. The junction had 6 bases not matched to a gene; V was cut back by 7 bases and J by 6 bases. Germline V CDR1 and CDR2: SNHLY, FYNNEI. This CDR3 has 12 residues. CDR3 in amino acids: CASTLTSPEQYF. The DNA of the CDR3 is TGTGCCAGCACCCTGACTAGCCCCGAGCAGTACTTC.

This clone was detected once. The chain uses TRBV2 and TRBJ1-1; 7 bases fit TRBD1. The CDR3 runs to 14 residues. CDR1 is SNHLY and CDR2 is FYNNEI in the germline V gene. Trimming cost V 8 bases and J 5 bases; bases outside gene matches: 11. The CDR3, as DNA: TGTGCCAGCCTCAGGGGGTCTCCGGGTACTGAAGCTTTCTTT. Its protein product is CASLRGSPGTEAFF.

This clone was recorded a few times. The rearrangement uses TRBV19 and TRBJ2-7; D gene uncertain. The germline V gene encodes CDR1 LNHDA and CDR2 SQIVND (reference sequence). The CDR3 extends over 13 amino acids. With 1 base removed from V and 2 bases from J, the gap between germline ends came to 6 bases. The CDR3 nucleotides are TGTGCCAGTAGTATAGGGCCCACCTACGAGCAGTACTTC. It encodes CASSIGPTYEQYF. Supplemented by reference TRBV19 and TRBJ2-7, the full variable domain reads DGGITQSPKYLFRKEGQNVTLSCEQNLNHDAMYWYRQDPGQGLRLIYYSQIVNDFQKGDIAEGYSVSREKKESFPLTVTSAQKNPTAFYLCASSIGPTYEQYFGPGTRLTVT.